This TCR beta chain was profiled in a study of blood T cells in healthy people across ages. With 1 base removed from V and 4 bases from J, the gap between germline ends came to 9 bases. Germline V gene lookup returns CDR1 SGHNT and CDR2 YENEEA. CDR3 length: 14 amino acids. Study-wide results and caveats: There was no known CMV status for donors, so expanded clonotype changes were possibly confounded. The lack of PBMC sorting stopped any conclusive naive versus antigen-experienced comparison.

In this sample, this clonotype turned up many times. Its target is not known. Sample-barcoded 5' priming and a J-beta primer mix drove a second PCR of roughly 7 to 11 cycles. In TCRdb, the 5' RACE reads were re-called with MiXCR into one record per CDR3 protein. This sample has hundreds of thousands of distinct CDR3 sequences, with about 34% found just once. Sequencing used blood. This receptor was obtained from a woman older than 75 in good health. This chain links TRBV11-3 with TRBJ2-3, with D possibly being TRBD1 (5 bases). CDR3 sequence: CASSLGGPADTQYF. The CDR3 bases are TGTGCCAGCAGCTTAGGGGGCCCGGCAGATACGCAGTATTTT. The full variable domain, its missing parts supplied by reference TRBV11-3 and TRBJ2-3, is EAGVVQSPRYKIIEKKQPVAFWCNPISGHNTLYWYLQNLGQGPELLIRYENEEAVDDSQLPKDRFSAERLKGVDSTLKIQPAELGDSAVYLCASSLGGPADTQYFGPGTRLTVL.